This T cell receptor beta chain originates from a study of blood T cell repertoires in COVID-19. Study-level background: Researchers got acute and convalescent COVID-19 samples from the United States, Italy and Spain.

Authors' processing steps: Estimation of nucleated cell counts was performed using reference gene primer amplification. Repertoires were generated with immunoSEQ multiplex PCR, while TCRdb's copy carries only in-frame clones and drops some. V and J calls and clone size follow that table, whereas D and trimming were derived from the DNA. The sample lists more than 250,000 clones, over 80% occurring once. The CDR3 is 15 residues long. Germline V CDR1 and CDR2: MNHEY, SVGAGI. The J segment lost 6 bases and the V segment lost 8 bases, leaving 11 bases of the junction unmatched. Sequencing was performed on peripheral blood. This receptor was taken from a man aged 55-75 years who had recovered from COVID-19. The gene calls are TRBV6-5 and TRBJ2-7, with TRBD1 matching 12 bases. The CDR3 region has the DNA TGTGCCAGCGGCCACACCGGGACAGGGGGCTTCGAGCAGTACTTC. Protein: CASGHTGTGGFEQYF.